This TCR beta chain is drawn from a study of neurological immune-mediated disorders. cDNA was made by 5'RACE with 10-nucleotide random UMIs. Using its own MiXCR run on the 5' RACE reads, TCRdb lists one record per CDR3 protein. The sample consists of 70,000 to 95,000 distinct CDR3 sequences, roughly 14% of them appearing once. The V gene's germline CDR1 is DFQATT and CDR2 SNEGSKA (reference sequence). V dropped 0 bases and J dropped 5; count of bases not matched to a gene: 10. This CDR3 is built from 16 residues. This clonotype was recorded many times. The clonotype comes from a woman between 45 and 60 years old in good health. Sequencing used PBMCs. The chain recombines TRBV20-1 with TRBJ2-5; 9 nucleotides line up with TRBD2. The CDR3 region is CSARDLGLAGSETQYF. The DNA for the CDR3 is TGCAGTGCTAGAGATCTGGGACTAGCAGGAAGTGAGACCCAGTACTTC.